The subject of this entry is one TCR beta chain. Its matching antigen is unknown. Before thyroid surgery, none of the patients had received any treatment. TCRdb re-processed the PCR reads through MiXCR. The table records approximately 7,000 clones, 15% to 20% of them present only once. The sample comes from a study of metastatic and nonmetastatic thyroid tumors. Study results and limitations: Reports indicated that malignant thyroid tumors showed significantly higher TCR beta diversity than benign nodules did, in blood and tumor.

V was clipped by 3 bases and J by 5 bases; unmatched bases: 4. Per the germline V gene, CDR1 is SGHRS and CDR2 is YFSETQ. The CDR3 consists of 14 residues. The source material was adjacent normal tissue. The receptor comes from a male donor with papillary thyroid cancer or a benign thyroid nodule (not recorded which). Some clones in this sample may be carry-over from other donors' samples. The V and J genes are TRBV5-1 and TRBJ2-7; 11 bases are shared with TRBD2. The chain's CDR3 is CASSSLAGANEQYF. CDR3 sequence (DNA): TGCGCCAGCAGCTCACTAGCGGGAGCGAACGAGCAGTACTTC. The variable domain in full, with the rest retrieved from reference TRBV5-1 and TRBJ2-7, is KAGVTQTPRYLIKTRGQQVTLSCSPISGHRSVSWYQQTPGQGLQFLFEYFSETQRNKGNFPGRFSGRQFSNSRSEMNVSTLELGDSALYLCASSSLAGANEQYFGPGTRLTVT.